A selection of T cell receptor beta chains follows, all from one sample in a study of blood T cell repertoires in COVID-19. The assay was immunoSEQ multiplex PCR, and TCRdb's table has in-frame clones only and misses some. The repertoire includes roughly 400,000 clones, less than 95% of them detected once, and approximately 0.55% sits in the top ten. The material sequenced was PBMCs or T cells enriched from blood (not recorded which). These receptors all stem from a man aged 18 to 35 who had recovered from COVID-19. Each CDR3 is given with its conserved first and last residue. Each record gives: clone size, CDR3 length, D gene, V gene, J gene, CDR3 DNA, CDR3 protein. D genes are given only for firm matches. Clone size appears in some rows only: once, few, many, or a class for an expanded clone.

clone size: -
CDR3 length: 12
D gene: TRBD2
V gene: TRBV7-7
J gene: TRBJ2-1
CDR3 DNA: TGTGCCAGCAGCGTGACTAGCGGGGAGCAGTTCTTC
CDR3 protein: CASSVTSGEQFF

clone size: -
CDR3 length: 16
D gene: -
V gene: TRBV30
J gene: TRBJ2-5
CDR3 DNA: TGTGCCTGGAGTTCGGTCAGGGCGGGATACCAAGAGACCCAGTACTTC
CDR3 protein: CAWSSVRAGYQETQYF

clone size: -
CDR3 length: 13
D gene: TRBD2
V gene: TRBV28
J gene: TRBJ2-7
CDR3 DNA: TGTGCCTCAGCGGGAGGCCGCTCCTACGAGCAGTACTTC
CDR3 protein: CASAGGRSYEQYF

clone size: -
CDR3 length: 13
D gene: -
V gene: TRBV6-5
J gene: TRBJ1-2
CDR3 DNA: TGTGCCAGCAGTTATCAAGAGGGCATTGGCTACACCTTC
CDR3 protein: CASSYQEGIGYTF

clone size: once
CDR3 length: 14
D gene: -
V gene: TRBV7-2
J gene: TRBJ1-2
CDR3 DNA: TGTGCCAGCAGCTTAGTGGCAGGGCCCTATGGCTACACCTTC
CDR3 protein: CASSLVAGPYGYTF

clone size: -
CDR3 length: 14
D gene: -
V gene: TRBV5-4
J gene: TRBJ2-4
CDR3 DNA: TGTGCCAGCAGCTTACAGGGAGCCAAAAACATTCAGTACTTC
CDR3 protein: CASSLQGAKNIQYF

clone size: -
CDR3 length: 14
D gene: TRBD2
V gene: TRBV19
J gene: TRBJ2-5
CDR3 DNA: TGTGCCAGTAGCTCCTCTGCGGGAGCTGAGACCCAGTACTTC
CDR3 protein: CASSSSAGAETQYF

clone size: -
CDR3 length: 11
D gene: -
V gene: TRBV29-1
J gene: TRBJ2-7
CDR3 DNA: TGCAGCGTTGCTAGAAATCGGGAGCAGTACTTC
CDR3 protein: CSVARNREQYF

clone size: -
CDR3 length: 14
D gene: TRBD1
V gene: TRBV6-5
J gene: TRBJ1-2
CDR3 DNA: TGTGCCAGCATCTGGGGACAGCTCGGCTATGGCTACACCTTC
CDR3 protein: CASIWGQLGYGYTF

clone size: -
CDR3 length: 13
D gene: -
V gene: TRBV11-1
J gene: TRBJ1-2
CDR3 DNA: TGTGCCAGCAGCAAGAAGGACACGGTTGGCTACACCTTC
CDR3 protein: CASSKKDTVGYTF

clone size: -
CDR3 length: 13
D gene: -
V gene: TRBV7-3
J gene: TRBJ2-3
CDR3 DNA: TGTGCCAGCAGCATTACTAGCACAGATACGCAGTATTTT
CDR3 protein: CASSITSTDTQYF

clone size: -
CDR3 length: 14
D gene: -
V gene: TRBV24-1
J gene: TRBJ2-5
CDR3 DNA: TGTGCCACCAGTGATTTGCCCCCCCCGGGGACCCAGTACTTC
CDR3 protein: CATSDLPPPGTQYF

clone size: -
CDR3 length: 15
D gene: TRBD2
V gene: TRBV30
J gene: TRBJ2-5
CDR3 DNA: TGTGCCTGGAGTGTAGGGACTAGCGGGAGGGAGACCCAGTACTTC
CDR3 protein: CAWSVGTSGRETQYF

clone size: -
CDR3 length: 13
D gene: -
V gene: TRBV3-1/TRBV3-2
J gene: TRBJ2-5
CDR3 DNA: TGTGCCAGCGGCGGGACGTTTCAAGAGACCCAGTACTTC
CDR3 protein: CASGGTFQETQYF

clone size: -
CDR3 length: 13
D gene: TRBD2
V gene: TRBV27
J gene: TRBJ2-7
CDR3 DNA: TGTGCCAGTAAGACTAGCGCGACCTACGAGCAGTACTTC
CDR3 protein: CASKTSATYEQYF